This passage covers 24 T cell receptor beta chains from one sample sequenced in a study of shared clonotypes between healthy human individuals. Sequencing was performed with immunoSEQ multiplex PCR; in TCRdb, only in-frame clones are kept and a portion is missing. The data hold about 2,100,000 clones, with 85% to 95% observed a single time. CD8 cells classed as naive were CD45RO-negative and positively selected for CCR7, excluding terminally differentiated effector memory CD45RA+ cells. Sequenced: naive CD8+ T cells from PBMCs. Receptors originate from a young man in good health. Some clones in this sample may be carry-over from other donors' samples.

The chain recombines TRBV6-1 with TRBJ2-1; no clear D. This CDR3 is built from 14 residues. Germline V gene sequence: CDR1 MNHNS, CDR2 SASEGT. The V and J ends lost 0 bases and 3 bases respectively, with 6 bases between them. The CDR3 DNA reads as TGTGCCAGCAGTGAAGCGGGGATCTACAATGAGCAGTTCTTC. Encoded protein: CASSEAGIYNEQFF.

The rearrangement uses TRBV27 and TRBJ1-5, with a tentative D call TRBD1 (5 bases). V gave up 2 bases and J gave up 5 bases, with 10 bases separating them. This CDR3 contains 14 residues. Germline V gives CDR1 MNHEY, CDR2 SMNVEV (reference sequence). CDR3 DNA sequence: TGTGCCAGCAGTTTAGACAGAAGTTATCAGCCCCAGCATTTT. Protein product: CASSLDRSYQPQHF.

In this sample, this clone turned up once. The rearrangement joins TRBV9 to TRBJ2-1, with 9 bases that match TRBD2. The CDR3 contains 14 residues. Germline V gives CDR1 SGDLS, CDR2 YYNGEE. J gave up 4 bases and V 2 bases, and 1 base lay outside the gene matches. Here the CDR3 reads CASSVTSGYNEQFF. CDR3 sequence (DNA): TGTGCCAGCAGCGTCACTAGCGGGTACAATGAGCAGTTCTTC.

In its sample, this clone was seen once. The V gene is TRBV4-3, the J gene TRBJ1-2; D is uncertain. CDR1 LGHNA and CDR2 YSLEER come from the germline V gene. Trimming cost V 5 bases and J 4 bases, with 17 bases left between them. CDR3 length: 15 residues. The CDR3 bases are TGCGCCAGCAGCGTCCGGGCCAAACACCTCTATGGCTACACCTTC. Residues: CASSVRAKHLYGYTF.

This sequence joins TRBV27 and TRBJ1-2; TRBD1 matches at 7 bases. The CDR3 covers 14 residues. Germline loops: CDR1 MNHEY, CDR2 SMNVEV (reference sequence). Germline trimming cut 4 bases from V and 4 bases from J; bases unmatched to any gene: 6. The DNA for the CDR3 is TGTGCCAGCAGTTATGGAGGGGGCGGCTATGGCTACACCTTC. Translated: CASSYGGGGYGYTF.

The rearrangement links TRBV29-1 to TRBJ2-3, with D perhaps TRBD2 (5 bases). The V gene lost 8 bases and the J gene lost 5 bases, with 14 bases spanning the gap. This CDR3 comprises 12 residues. The germline V gene has CDR1 SQVTM and CDR2 ANQGSEA. The DNA for the CDR3 is TGCAGCACCGGGGAGACCGGAGATACGCAGTATTTT. The encoded protein is CSTGETGDTQYF.

The chain employs TRBV7-9 and TRBJ1-3; D remains ambiguous. Germline V gene lookup returns CDR1 SEHNR and CDR2 FQNEAQ (reference sequence). V was pared by 6 bases and J by 0 bases, with 9 bases between. The CDR3 contains 14 residues. DNA for the CDR3: TGTGCCAGCAGGGGGTCTTACTCTGGAAACACCATATATTTT. Residues: CASRGSYSGNTIYF.

The rearrangement joins TRBV11-2 to TRBJ2-1; no firm D call. Trimming pared 5 bases from V and 9 bases from J, leaving 17 bases between. This CDR3 is 14 amino acids long. Germline-derived CDR1 and CDR2 are SGHAT and FQNNGV. The CDR3 region has the DNA TGTGCCAGCAGCCCGGGCCCTTATTGGGGTGAGCAGTTCTTC. Protein product: CASSPGPYWGEQFF.

The genes are TRBV28 and TRBJ1-6; D not resolved. This CDR3 comprises 17 residues. The germline CDR1 and CDR2 sequences are MDHEN and SYDVKM. V lost 5 bases to trimming and J lost 8 bases, with 22 bases between them. The CDR3 nucleotides read TGTGCCAGCAGTCCCATTTCTATCTCAATTGGGGATTCACCCCTCCACTTT. Translating gives CASSPISISIGDSPLHF.

The J gene is TRBJ2-3, the V gene TRBV9; the D is unclear. Germline assignment: CDR1 SGDLS and CDR2 YYNGEE. The CDR3 has 14 amino acids. The V end was cut by 1 base, the J end by 1 base, with 7 bases between. The CDR3 reads CASSVLVGTDTQYF. The CDR3 region has the DNA TGTGCCAGCAGCGTACTAGTCGGCACAGATACGCAGTATTTT.

The chain employs TRBV2 and TRBJ2-1; 10 bases are shared with TRBD2. The germline V gene encodes CDR1 SNHLY and CDR2 FYNNEI. J gave up 1 base and V 8 bases, and 8 bases lay outside the gene matches. The CDR3 contains 16 residues. This CDR3 is CASPASSGSSYNEQFF. The CDR3 DNA is TGTGCCAGCCCAGCCTCTAGCGGGAGTTCCTACAATGAGCAGTTCTTC.

This rearrangement joins TRBV5-6 to TRBJ2-3, with D perhaps TRBD1 (5 bases). V lost 2 bases to trimming and J lost 3 bases, with 16 bases between them. The CDR3 consists of 16 residues. Germline CDR1 SGHDT, CDR2 YYEEEE. The CDR3 coding sequence is TGTGCCAGCAGCTTTCCCGAAGGGGCGCGTACAGATACGCAGTATTTT. Translated: CASSFPEGARTDTQYF.

The chain uses TRBV19 and TRBJ2-7; tentatively, D is TRBD1 or TRBD2 (6 bases each). V was cut by 10 bases and J by 4 bases, with 17 bases left in between. From germline, CDR1 is LNHDA and CDR2 SQIVND (reference sequence). This CDR3 is built from 13 residues. CDR3 DNA: TGTGCCACTCGCGCCCGAGGGGGGTACGAGCAGTACTTC. It encodes CATRARGGYEQYF.

The rearrangement joins TRBV11-2 to TRBJ2-7, with D perhaps given as TRBD1 or TRBD2 (6 bases each). The CDR3 is made up of 15 amino acids. V dropped 1 base and J dropped 4 bases, with 14 bases sitting between them. Per germline, CDR1 SGHAT and CDR2 FQNNGV. CDR3 residues: CASSLAGVRGYEQYF. CDR3 DNA sequence: TGTGCCAGCAGCTTAGCAGGGGTTCGGGGGTACGAGCAGTACTTC.

Note on this clone: The sample holds other DNA sequences that translate to the same CDR3. The rearrangement joins TRBV7-3 to TRBJ2-3; 8 nucleotides match TRBD1. The CDR3 runs to 16 residues. Germline CDR1 SGHTA, CDR2 FQGTGA. V dropped 5 bases and J dropped 3; count of bases not matched to a gene: 10. The CDR3 region has the DNA TGTGCCAGCAGCCTCTCAGGGGGCGCTGGGACAGATACGCAGTATTTT. Translated, it gives CASSLSGGAGTDTQYF. Supplemented by reference TRBV7-3 and TRBJ2-3, the full variable domain reads GAGVSQTPSNKVTEKGKYVELRCDPISGHTALYWYRQSLGQGPEFLIYFQGTGAADDSGLPNDRFFAVRPEGSVSTLKIQRTERGDSAVYLCASSLSGGAGTDTQYFGPGTRLTVL.

J is TRBJ2-7 and V is TRBV28, with 7 nucleotides matching TRBD1. This CDR3 spans 14 amino acids. The V gene's germline CDR1 is MDHEN and CDR2 SYDVKM. V dropped 3 bases and J dropped 3; count of bases not matched to a gene: 5. The CDR3 protein is CASSFSGGRYEQYF. The CDR3 region has the DNA TGTGCCAGCAGTTTCTCAGGGGGACGCTACGAGCAGTACTTC.

The rearrangement links TRBV7-9 to TRBJ1-2, with D maybe TRBD1 (5 bases). The V and J ends lost 5 bases and 0 bases respectively, with 19 bases between them. The germline gives CDR1 SEHNR, CDR2 FQNEAQ (reference sequence). The CDR3 totals 17 residues. The CDR3 nucleotides read TGTGCCAGCAGCCCCGGGGGGACCCAAGACGCTAACTATGGCTACACCTTC. This gives the protein CASSPGGTQDANYGYTF.

Worth noting for this clone: Germline is not matched at one junction end, which may reflect a read error. The chain combines TRBV10-3 with TRBJ1-3; TRBD1 might be the D (6 bases). Germline loops: CDR1 ENHRY, CDR2 SYGVKD. The CDR3 runs 14 residues. The CDR3 spells CASHSGGSGSTIYF. CDR3 bases: TGTGCCAGTCATTCGGGGGGCAGTGGAAGCACCATATATTTT.

As for this clone: At the DNA level, this CDR3 is encoded by other sequences in the same sample as well. The rearrangement uses TRBV5-4 and TRBJ1-1; D is ambiguous. Trimming shortened V by 0 bases and J by 5 bases, and 5 bases separated the two germline ends. The CDR3 contains 12 residues. CDR1 and CDR2 from the germline V gene are SGHNT and YYREEE (reference sequence). CDR3 protein: CASSLGVTEAFF. The CDR3 bases are TGTGCCAGCAGCTTGGGGGTTACTGAAGCTTTCTTT.

Remarks on this clone: This sample includes further DNA sequences coding for the same CDR3. This chain uses TRBV10-3 with TRBJ2-1; possibly TRBD2 for D (6 bases). V was cut by 7 bases and J by 5 bases, with 15 bases left in between. Germline V gene lookup returns CDR1 ENHRY and CDR2 SYGVKD. The CDR3 extends over 14 amino acids. CDR3 in amino acids: CAIKVAELHNEQFF. The CDR3 coding sequence is TGTGCCATCAAAGTAGCGGAACTCCACAATGAGCAGTTCTTC.

V and J are TRBV10-2 and TRBJ2-1; D is possibly TRBD1 or TRBD2 (5 bases each). Looked up from germline, CDR1 is WSHSY and CDR2 is SAAADI. Trimming removed 2 bases from V and 1 base from J, with 9 bases in between. The CDR3 runs to 15 residues. The DNA of the CDR3 is TGCGCCAGCAGTGAGCGGGGACCTTCCTACAATGAGCAGTTCTTC. As protein: CASSERGPSYNEQFF.

This rearrangement joins TRBV7-9 to TRBJ2-2, with 8 bases lining up with TRBD1. CDR1 is SEHNR and CDR2 is FQNEAQ in the germline V gene (reference sequence). The CDR3 sequence is 16 residues long. J was trimmed by 0 bases and V by 5 bases; bases with no gene match: 5. CDR3 protein: CASSPGDRPNTGELFF. For the CDR3, the DNA is TGTGCCAGCAGCCCAGGGGACAGGCCGAACACCGGGGAGCTGTTTTTT. Full variable domain (remainder filled in from reference TRBV7-9 and TRBJ2-2): DTGVSQNPRHKITKRGQNVTFRCDPISEHNRLYWYRQTLGQGPEFLTYFQNEAQLEKSRLLSDRFSAERPKGSFSTLEIQRTEQGDSAMYLCASSPGDRPNTGELFFGEGSRLTVL.

The chain is built from TRBV7-9 and TRBJ2-1; TRBD2 matches 11 bases. Germline assignment: CDR1 SEHNR and CDR2 FQNEAQ (reference sequence). V shed 1 base, J shed 3 bases, and the junction held 11 bases outside the gene matches. The CDR3 extends over 19 amino acids. Written as DNA, the CDR3 is TGTGCCAGCAGCTTAGTTGGGGGACTAGCGGAATCCTTCTACAATGAGCAGTTCTTC. It specifies CASSLVGGLAESFYNEQFF.

V is TRBV4-2 and J is TRBJ2-5; the D gene is possibly TRBD1 (6 bases). The CDR3 is 16 residues long. Germline V gene data show CDR1 as LGHNA and CDR2 as YNFKEQ. Trimming removed 3 bases from V and 5 bases from J, with 19 bases in between. The CDR3 DNA follows: TGTGCCAGCAGCCACTCCTTGCAGGGGCCGTCGGAGACCCAGTACTTC. Protein sequence: CASSHSLQGPSETQYF.